The TCR beta chain under discussion was sequenced for a study of Graves' ophthalmopathy and Graves' hyperthyroidism. The study's findings and limits: Researchers report that a 13-signature model separated ophthalmopathy from stable hyperthyroidism, posting around 90% sensitivity and 75% to 84% specificity.

Trimming pared 0 bases from V and 2 bases from J, leaving 8 bases between. The CDR3 loop spans 15 amino acids. CDR1 is LGHDT and CDR2 is YNNKEL in the germline V gene (reference sequence). In regard to this clonotype: Its antigen is not known.

RNA transcripts provided the template for amplifying TCR beta CDR3 regions. HTBI-primed RT-PCR formed the first round, and a multiplex PCR formed the second. TCRdb ran MiXCR on the multiplex PCR reads and lists one entry per CDR3 protein. The table has 350,000 or so distinct CDR3 sequences, 17% seen once. The sample comprised peripheral blood. This chain joins TRBV3-1 and TRBJ1-5; D gene ambiguous. The source is an adult man with Graves' ophthalmopathy. The CDR3, as DNA: TGTGCCAGCAGCCAAGACGGGTTAGGCAATCAGCCCCAGCATTTT. Amino acids: CASSQDGLGNQPQHF.